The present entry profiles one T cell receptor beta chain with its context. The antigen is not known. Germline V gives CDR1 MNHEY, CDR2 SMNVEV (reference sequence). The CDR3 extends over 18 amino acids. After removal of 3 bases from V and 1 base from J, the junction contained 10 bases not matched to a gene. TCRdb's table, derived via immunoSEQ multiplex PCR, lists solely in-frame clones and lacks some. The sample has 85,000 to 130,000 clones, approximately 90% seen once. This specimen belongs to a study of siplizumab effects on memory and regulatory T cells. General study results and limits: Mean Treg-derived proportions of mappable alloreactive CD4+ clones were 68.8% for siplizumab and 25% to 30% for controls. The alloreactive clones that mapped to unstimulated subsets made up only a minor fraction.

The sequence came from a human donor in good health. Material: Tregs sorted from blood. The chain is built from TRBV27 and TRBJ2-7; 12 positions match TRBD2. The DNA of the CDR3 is TGTGCCAGCAGTTTCAATCCAGGACTAGCGGGATTTTCCTACGAGCAGTACTTC. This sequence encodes CASSFNPGLAGFSYEQYF.